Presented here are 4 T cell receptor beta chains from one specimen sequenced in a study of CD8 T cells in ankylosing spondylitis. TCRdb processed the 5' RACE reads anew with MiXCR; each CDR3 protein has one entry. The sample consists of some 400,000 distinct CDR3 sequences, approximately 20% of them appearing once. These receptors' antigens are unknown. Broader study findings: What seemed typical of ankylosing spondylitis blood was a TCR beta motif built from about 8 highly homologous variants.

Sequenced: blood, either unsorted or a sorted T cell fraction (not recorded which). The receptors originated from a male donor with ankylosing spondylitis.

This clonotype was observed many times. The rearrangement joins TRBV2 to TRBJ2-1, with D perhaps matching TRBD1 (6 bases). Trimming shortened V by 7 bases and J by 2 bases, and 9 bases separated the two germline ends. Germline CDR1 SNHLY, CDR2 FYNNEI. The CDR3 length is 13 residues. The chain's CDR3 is CASNRDTYNEQFF. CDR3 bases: TGTGCCAGCAACCGGGACACCTACAATGAGCAGTTCTTC.

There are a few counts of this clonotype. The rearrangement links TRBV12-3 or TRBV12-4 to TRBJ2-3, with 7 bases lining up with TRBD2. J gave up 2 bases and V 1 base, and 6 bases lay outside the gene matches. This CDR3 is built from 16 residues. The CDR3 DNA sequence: TGTGCCAGCAGTTTAGTTCCTAGCGGATACACAGATACGCAGTATTTT. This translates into CASSLVPSGYTDTQYF.

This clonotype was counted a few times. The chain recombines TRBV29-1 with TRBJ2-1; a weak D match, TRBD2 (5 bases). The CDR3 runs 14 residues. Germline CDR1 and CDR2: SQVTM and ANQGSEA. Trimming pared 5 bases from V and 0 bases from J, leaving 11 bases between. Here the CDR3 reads CSVRAGSSYNEQFF. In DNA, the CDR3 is TGCAGCGTTCGGGCGGGTAGCTCCTACAATGAGCAGTTCTTC.

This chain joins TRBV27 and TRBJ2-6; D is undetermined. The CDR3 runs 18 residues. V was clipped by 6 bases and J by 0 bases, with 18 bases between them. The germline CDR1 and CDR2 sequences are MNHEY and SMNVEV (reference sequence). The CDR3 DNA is TGTGCCAGCAGCCCCACGATGATCCACCTCTCTGGGGCCAACGTCCTGACTTTC. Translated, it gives CASSPTMIHLSGANVLTF.